The sample holds many counts of the clone carrying this T cell receptor (beta chain). The data were obtained in a study of shared clonotypes between healthy human individuals. The protocol was immunoSEQ multiplex PCR, while the TCRdb copy is restricted to in-frame clones and leaves out a portion. The table has about 680,000 clones, approximately 79% seen once. All the donors were Caucasian adults who lived in Nashville, Tennessee. Both subsets, CD45RA+ naive and CD45RA-negative memory, were split from the CD4+ cells. V dropped 4 bases and J dropped 4 bases, with 5 bases sitting between them. Germline lookup yields CDR1 SNHLY and CDR2 FYNNEI. The CDR3 totals 12 residues.

The origin of this receptor is a woman aged 25 to 39 in good health. The specimen sequenced was memory CD4+ T cells sorted from blood. Subset denoted: CD45RA-negative fraction. The V call is TRBV2, the J call TRBJ1-5; D is unclear. CDR3 sequence: CASSGPNQPQHF. In DNA form, the CDR3 reads TGTGCCAGCAGTGGACCTAATCAGCCCCAGCATTTT.